One sample yielded the 2 T cell receptor beta chains listed below, sequenced in a study of blood T cell repertoires in COVID-19. Here immunoSEQ multiplex PCR was the method, and the copy in TCRdb shows in-frame clones only, minus some. Among around 230,000 clones listed, 81% were seen once. The sample taken for sequencing was peripheral blood. The receptors originated from a woman older than 75 with acute or convalescent COVID-19.

This clone was counted once. The chain combines TRBV6-5 with TRBJ2-1, with a weak D call TRBD2 (5 bases). This CDR3 spans 14 amino acids. V shed 10 bases and J shed 7 bases, with 20 bases lying between them. Germline CDR1 and CDR2: MNHEY and SVGAGI. CDR3 nucleotide sequence: TGTGCCACCCAGCATGGATTCCGGGGTAATGAGCAGTTCTTC. As protein: CATQHGFRGNEQFF.

V is TRBV7-3 and J is TRBJ2-2; no definite D call. Trimming stripped 4 bases from V and 4 bases from J, with 7 bases between. This CDR3 spans 13 amino acids. Germline V gene lookup returns CDR1 SGHTA and CDR2 FQGTGA. For the CDR3, the DNA is TGTGCCAGCAGCTCCCCCTTCACCGGGGAGCTGTTTTTT. Protein sequence: CASSSPFTGELFF. The full variable domain, with the rest looked up from reference TRBV7-3 and TRBJ2-2, is GAGVSQTPSNKVTEKGKYVELRCDPISGHTALYWYRQSLGQGPEFLIYFQGTGAADDSGLPNDRFFAVRPEGSVSTLKIQRTERGDSAVYLCASSSPFTGELFFGEGSRLTVL.